The 3 T cell receptor beta chains below come from one sample, sequenced in a study of cytomegalovirus exposure and HLA in healthy donors. Researchers ran the PCR with 60 Vbeta and 13 Jbeta primers. Profiled with immunoSEQ multiplex PCR; TCRdb holds only in-frame clones, not every one. This sample has 50,000 or so clones, with 65% to 80% found just once. Material for sequencing was PBMCs. These receptors all come from a man aged 35 to 55 in good health and CMV-seropositive.

The chain couples TRBV5-8 to TRBJ2-7; weak D call: TRBD1 (6 bases). This CDR3 comprises 15 residues. The germline V gene has CDR1 SGHTS and CDR2 YDEGEE. V was cut by 4 bases and J by 0 bases, with 14 bases left in between. The CDR3 sequence: CASSTFRGTSYEQYF. In DNA, the CDR3 is TGTGCCAGCAGCACCTTCAGGGGCACCTCCTACGAGCAGTACTTC.

The J gene is TRBJ1-2, the V gene TRBV6-1, with D unresolved. Between the trimmed V and J ends, which lost 3 bases and 2 bases, there was a span of 7 bases. The CDR3 is made up of 13 amino acids. Germline V gene data show CDR1 as MNHNS and CDR2 as SASEGT. In DNA form, the CDR3 reads TGTGCCAGCAGTGACCCAGAAAACTATGGCTACACCTTC. Encoded protein: CASSDPENYGYTF.

The CDR3 loop is CASSLLTGVNTEAFF. The DNA of the CDR3 is TGTGCCAGCAGCCTCCTCACAGGGGTGAACACTGAAGCTTTCTTT. V is TRBV7-3 and J is TRBJ1-1; TRBD1 agrees at 7 bases. The V gene end was trimmed by 5 bases and the J gene end by 0 bases; junction bases not matched to a gene: 6. CDR3 length: 15 residues. Germline V gives CDR1 SGHTA, CDR2 FQGTGA.